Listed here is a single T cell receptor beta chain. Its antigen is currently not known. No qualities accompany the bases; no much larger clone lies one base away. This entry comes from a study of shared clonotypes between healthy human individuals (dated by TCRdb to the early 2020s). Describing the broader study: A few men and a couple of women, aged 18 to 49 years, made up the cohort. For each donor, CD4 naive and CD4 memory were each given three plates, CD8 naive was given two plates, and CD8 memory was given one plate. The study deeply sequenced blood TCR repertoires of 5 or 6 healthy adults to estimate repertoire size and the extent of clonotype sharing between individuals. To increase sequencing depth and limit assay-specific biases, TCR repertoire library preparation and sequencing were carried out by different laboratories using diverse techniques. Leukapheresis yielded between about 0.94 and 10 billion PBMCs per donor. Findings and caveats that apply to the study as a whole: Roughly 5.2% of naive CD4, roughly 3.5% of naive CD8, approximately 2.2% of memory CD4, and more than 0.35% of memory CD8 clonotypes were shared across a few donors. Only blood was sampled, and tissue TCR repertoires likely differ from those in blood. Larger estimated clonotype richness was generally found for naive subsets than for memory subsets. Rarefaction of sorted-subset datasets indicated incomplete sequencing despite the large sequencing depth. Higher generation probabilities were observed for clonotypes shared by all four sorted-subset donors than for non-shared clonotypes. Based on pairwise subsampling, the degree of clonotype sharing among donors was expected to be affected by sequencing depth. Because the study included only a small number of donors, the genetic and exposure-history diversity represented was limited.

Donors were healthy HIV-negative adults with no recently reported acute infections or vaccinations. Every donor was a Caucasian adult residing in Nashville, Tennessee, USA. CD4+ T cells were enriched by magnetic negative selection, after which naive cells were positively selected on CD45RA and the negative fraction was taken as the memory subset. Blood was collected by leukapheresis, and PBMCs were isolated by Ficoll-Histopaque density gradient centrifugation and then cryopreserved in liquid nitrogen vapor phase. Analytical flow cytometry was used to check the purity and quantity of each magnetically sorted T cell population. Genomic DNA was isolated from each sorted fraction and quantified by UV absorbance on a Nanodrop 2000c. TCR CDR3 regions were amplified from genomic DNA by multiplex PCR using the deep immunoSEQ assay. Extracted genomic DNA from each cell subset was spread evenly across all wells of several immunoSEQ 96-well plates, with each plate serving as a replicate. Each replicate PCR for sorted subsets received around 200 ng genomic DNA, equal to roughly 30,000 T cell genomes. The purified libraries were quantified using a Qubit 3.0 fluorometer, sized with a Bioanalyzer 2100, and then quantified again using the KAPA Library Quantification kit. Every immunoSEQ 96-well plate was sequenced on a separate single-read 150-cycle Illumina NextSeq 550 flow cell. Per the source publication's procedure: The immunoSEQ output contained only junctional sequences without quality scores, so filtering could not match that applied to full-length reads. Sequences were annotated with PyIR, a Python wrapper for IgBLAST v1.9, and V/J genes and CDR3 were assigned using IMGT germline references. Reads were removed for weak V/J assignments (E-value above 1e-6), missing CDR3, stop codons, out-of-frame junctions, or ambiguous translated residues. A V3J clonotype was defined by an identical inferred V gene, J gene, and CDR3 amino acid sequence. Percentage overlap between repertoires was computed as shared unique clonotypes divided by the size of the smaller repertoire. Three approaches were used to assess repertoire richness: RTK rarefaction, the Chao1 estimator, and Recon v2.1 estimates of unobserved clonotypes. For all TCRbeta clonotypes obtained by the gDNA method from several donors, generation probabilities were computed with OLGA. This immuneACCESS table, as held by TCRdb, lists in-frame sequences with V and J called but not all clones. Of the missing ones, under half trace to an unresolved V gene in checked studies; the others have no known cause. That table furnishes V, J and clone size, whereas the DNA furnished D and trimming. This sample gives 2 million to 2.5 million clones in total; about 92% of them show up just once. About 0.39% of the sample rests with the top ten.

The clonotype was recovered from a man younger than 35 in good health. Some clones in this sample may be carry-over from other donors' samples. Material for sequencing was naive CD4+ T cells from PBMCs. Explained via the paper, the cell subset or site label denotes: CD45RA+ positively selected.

For the CDR3, the sequence is CASSPHVGSSYNEQFF. The nucleotide sequence is TGTGCCAGCAGCCCCCACGTGGGGAGCTCCTACAATGAGCAGTTCTTC. The rearrangement joined TRBV11-2 to TRBJ2-1, with TRBD2 perhaps the D gene, on 5 matching bases. The CDR3, cysteine through phenylalanine, is 16 amino acids long. Just CDR3 DNA is preserved here, 48 bases in frame from base 1. V lost 5 bases and J lost 0 bases; the stretch between them is 14 bases long. From a lookup of the germline V gene, CDR1 and CDR2 are SGHAT and FQNNGV.